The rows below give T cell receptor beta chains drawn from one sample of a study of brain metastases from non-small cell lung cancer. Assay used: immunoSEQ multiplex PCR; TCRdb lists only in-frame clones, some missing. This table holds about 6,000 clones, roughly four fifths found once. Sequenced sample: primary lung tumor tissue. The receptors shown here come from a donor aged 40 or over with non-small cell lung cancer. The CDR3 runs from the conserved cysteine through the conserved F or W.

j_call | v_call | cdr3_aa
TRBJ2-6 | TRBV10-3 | CAVRDSMVLTF
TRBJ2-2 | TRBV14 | CASSQGNRGFGTGELFF
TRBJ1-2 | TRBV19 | CASSILTPAYGYTF
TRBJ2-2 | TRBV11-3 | CASSLTRNTGELFF
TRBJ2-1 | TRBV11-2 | CASSTGTGAYNEQFF
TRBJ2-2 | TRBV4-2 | CASSQEEASGALNTGELFF
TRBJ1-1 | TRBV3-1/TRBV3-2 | CASSLTRTGTEAFF
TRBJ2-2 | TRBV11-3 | CASRSGLANTGELFF
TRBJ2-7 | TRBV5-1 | CASSSLAGGLEQYF
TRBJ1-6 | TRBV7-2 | CASSLGGRDSPLHF
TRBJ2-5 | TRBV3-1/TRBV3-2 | CASSPRTSGGKKTQYF
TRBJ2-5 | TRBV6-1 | CASSKGIIGTSGQETQYF
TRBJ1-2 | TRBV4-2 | CASSQEIQAANYGYTF
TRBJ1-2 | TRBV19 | CASSLGNVGPGYTF
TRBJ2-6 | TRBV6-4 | CASSDTGGSGANVLTF
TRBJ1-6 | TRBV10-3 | CAISDGNSPLHF
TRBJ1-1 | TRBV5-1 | CASTEPGGSTEAFF
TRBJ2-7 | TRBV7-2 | CASSRRQGAYEQYF
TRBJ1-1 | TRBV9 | CASSVHSNTEAFF
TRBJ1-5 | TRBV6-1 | CASSSEIPAQPQHF
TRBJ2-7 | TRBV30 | CAGTGGNYEQYF
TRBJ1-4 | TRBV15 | CVTSRDRSEKLFF
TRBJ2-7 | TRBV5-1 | CASSSGTGLSYEQYF
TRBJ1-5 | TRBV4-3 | CASSQDWTGNQPQHF
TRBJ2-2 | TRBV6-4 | CASSDLGGTGELFF
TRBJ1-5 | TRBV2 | CASSVGQGYQPQHF